This T cell receptor (beta chain) came from a study of regulatory T cells in long-lasting Graves disease. Study results and caveats: Limited samples may have lowered accuracy. Public clonotype sharing was higher in persistent than newly diagnosed patients. Reduced TCR diversity was observed in persistent Graves' patients versus newly diagnosed patients.

Worth noting for this clonotype: Antigen specificity is unknown.

Time point defined: persistent/refractory GD, antithyroid drugs over 5 years with positive TRAb. Construction of the TCR library relied on RNA isolated from PBMCs. According to the study, TCR beta libraries were built with iRepertoire HTBI primers and CDR3-region Arm-PCR. TCRdb ran MiXCR on the multiplex PCR reads and lists one entry per CDR3 protein. This sample yields around 500,000 distinct CDR3 sequences, of which under 25% are seen a single time; 7.8% belongs to the top ten. Sample: peripheral blood mononuclear cells (PBMCs), taken when the disease was refractory, from a patient treated with antithyroid drugs. The TCR originated in a female donor with Graves disease.

DNA of the CDR3: TGCGCCAGCAGCTTGGGTCCTATATCGAGCGGGAGGGCCCATGAGCAGTTCTTC. This translates into CASSLGPISSGRAHEQFF. The rearrangement uses TRBV5-1 and TRBJ2-1; 10 bases match TRBD2. Germline CDR1 reads SGHRS; CDR2 reads YFSETQ. The trim removed 0 bases at V and 8 bases at J, leaving 14 bases unmatched. The CDR3 length is 18 residues.